The next 20 T cell receptor beta chains were all read from a single sample in a study of shared clonotypes between healthy human individuals. Only in-frame clones appear in the TCRdb table, and some are missing; sequencing was by immunoSEQ multiplex PCR. The sample holds about 2.3 million clones; around 93% are singletons and the top ten take 0.3% to 0.4%. Sequencing input: naive CD4+ T cells from PBMCs. Documented subset: CD45RA+ positively selected. Receptors were obtained from a man aged 18 to 29 in good health. Some clones in this sample may be carry-over from other donors' samples.

The DNA of the CDR3 is TGTGCCAGCAGTGGGCAGAAGAACACTGAAGCTTTCTTT. Translating gives CASSGQKNTEAFF. The chain links TRBV6-1 to TRBJ1-1, with D unclear. CDR1 MNHNS and CDR2 SASEGT come from the germline V gene. The CDR3 extends over 13 amino acids. With 4 bases removed from V and 1 base from J, the gap between germline ends came to 7 bases.

The V call is TRBV7-2, the J call TRBJ2-3; 9 positions agree with TRBD2. The trim removed 1 base at V and 6 bases at J, leaving 5 bases unmatched. The CDR3 length is 15 residues. Germline V lookup: CDR1 SGHTA, CDR2 FQGNSA. In DNA, the CDR3 is TGTGCCAGCAGCTTAGGGCTAGCGGGAATGGATACGCAGTATTTT. Translating gives CASSLGLAGMDTQYF.

V is TRBV6-5 and J is TRBJ2-5; 9 bases match TRBD1. The DNA matches TRBJ2-7 better at its end, which makes the J call doubtful. This CDR3 is built from 15 residues. Germline CDR1 and CDR2: MNHEY and SVGAGI. This chain's CDR3 is CASSFLTGGSYEQYF. In DNA form, the CDR3 reads TGTGCCAGCAGTTTCCTGACAGGGGGGTCCTACGAGCAGTACTTC.

The genes are TRBV28 and TRBJ2-7; TRBD2 matches 9 bases. Losses at the gene ends were 6 bases for V and 2 bases for J; bases not matched to a gene: 8. Looked up from germline, CDR1 is MDHEN and CDR2 is SYDVKM. The CDR3 is made up of 15 amino acids. The CDR3 loop is CASRLQGGRAYEQYF. CDR3 DNA: TGTGCCAGCAGGCTACAAGGCGGGAGGGCCTACGAGCAGTACTTC.

The rearrangement links TRBV19 to TRBJ1-1, with 9 nucleotides matching TRBD1. The germline CDR1 and CDR2 sequences are LNHDA and SQIVND (reference sequence). The CDR3 consists of 16 residues. The ends lost 4 bases at V and 3 bases at J; junction bases unmatched: 9. This CDR3 is CASSRPTGGPDTEAFF. Here the CDR3 DNA reads TGTGCCAGTAGTAGACCGACAGGGGGTCCGGACACTGAAGCTTTCTTT.

CDR3 DNA sequence: TGTGCCAGCAGCTTTGACAGGCGAACTGAAGCTTTCTTT. It encodes CASSFDRRTEAFF. The rearrangement joins TRBV7-3 to TRBJ1-1, with D possibly TRBD1 on 6 matching bases. With 3 bases removed from V and 5 bases from J, the gap between germline ends came to 10 bases. Germline CDR1 SGHTA, CDR2 FQGTGA. The CDR3 length is 13 residues.

The V and J genes are TRBV25-1 and TRBJ2-7; D is undetermined. Per germline, CDR1 MGHDK and CDR2 SYGVNS. Trimming took 8 bases from V and 1 from J, leaving 12 bases between them. The CDR3 totals 13 residues. This CDR3 is CASGSDGSYEQYF. The CDR3 region has the DNA TGTGCCAGCGGCAGCGACGGTTCCTACGAGCAGTACTTC.

The V call is TRBV7-2, the J call TRBJ2-6; no clear D. CDR1 SGHTA and CDR2 FQGNSA come from the germline V gene. V was pared by 5 bases and J by 1 base, with 6 bases between. CDR3 length: 14 amino acids. CDR3 coding DNA: TGTGCCAGCAGCCCCCAGTCTGGGGCCAACGTCCTGACTTTC. Translated, it gives CASSPQSGANVLTF.

This rearrangement joins TRBV11-3 to TRBJ2-1, with 7 bases lining up with TRBD2. Trimming cost V 4 bases and J 8 bases; bases outside gene matches: 5. Germline V gene sequence: CDR1 SGHNT, CDR2 YENEEA. This CDR3 region has 13 residues. The CDR3 bases are TGTGCCAGCAGCTGGAGGACTAGATATGAGCAGTTCTTC. Its protein is CASSWRTRYEQFF.

For this clone: One end of the junction fails to match germline, which may point to a read error. This chain connects TRBV11-2 to TRBJ2-1, with TRBD2 identical over 9 bases. Germline lookup yields CDR1 SGHAT and CDR2 FQNNGV. This CDR3 is built from 15 residues. The CDR3 DNA sequence: TGTGCCAGCAGCTTAAGCGGGGGGAATCACAATAAGCAGTTCTTC. This sequence encodes CASSLSGGNHNKQFF.

This chain links TRBV28 with TRBJ2-1; TRBD2 matches 14 bases. This CDR3 is 21 amino acids long. CDR1 and CDR2 from the germline V gene are MDHEN and SYDVKM. Trimming cost V 3 bases and J 0 bases; bases outside gene matches: 13. DNA for the CDR3: TGTGCCAGCAGTTTCCCCGGACTAGCGGGAGGCCCACGGAGCTCCTACAATGAGCAGTTCTTC. Translated: CASSFPGLAGGPRSSYNEQFF.

On this clone itself: Other DNA sequences in the same sample also yield this CDR3. The V gene is TRBV27, the J gene TRBJ2-3, with a possible D match to TRBD1 (5 bases). The CDR3 length is 13 residues. CDR1 is MNHEY and CDR2 is SMNVEV in the germline V gene (reference sequence). V dropped 2 bases and J dropped 6 bases, with 9 bases sitting between them. The CDR3 loop is CASSLRGTDTQYF. For the CDR3, the DNA is TGTGCCAGCAGTTTAAGGGGTACCGATACGCAGTATTTT.

The V call is TRBV4-1, the J call TRBJ2-5; a possible D gene is TRBD1 (6 bases). The germline V gene encodes CDR1 MGHRA and CDR2 YSYEKL. The CDR3 sequence is 15 residues long. V dropped 2 bases and J dropped 6 bases, with 16 bases sitting between them. CDR3 protein: CASSQSTGSRKTQYF. In DNA, the CDR3 is TGCGCCAGCAGCCAAAGTACAGGGAGTAGGAAGACCCAGTACTTC.

This clone was seen a single time. The rearrangement joins TRBV6-5 to TRBJ1-2, with D perhaps matching TRBD1 (6 bases). Looked up from germline, CDR1 is MNHEY and CDR2 is SVGAGI. This CDR3 comprises 13 residues. The ends were cut back, 4 bases at V and 8 bases at J, with 14 bases in the middle. CDR3 sequence reads: CASSWGALGGYTF. CDR3 coding DNA: TGTGCCAGCAGTTGGGGGGCGCTTGGCGGCTACACCTTC.

This clone is a singleton in its sample. This chain connects TRBV15 to TRBJ2-1; TRBD2 matches 11 bases. Germline values: CDR1 LNHNV, CDR2 YYDKDF (reference sequence). The CDR3 spans 17 residues. V was clipped by 1 base and J by 5 bases; unmatched bases: 7. The CDR3 region has the DNA TGTGCCACCAGCAGAGGTCCGACTAGCGGGACCCACAATGAGCAGTTCTTC. Protein: CATSRGPTSGTHNEQFF.

This chain connects TRBV11-2 to TRBJ2-1; TRBD1 is a possible D gene (6 bases). Germline V lookup: CDR1 SGHAT, CDR2 FQNNGV. The ends were cut back, 5 bases at V and 6 bases at J, with 14 bases in the middle. The CDR3 is 14 amino acids. The CDR3 DNA follows: TGTGCCAGCAGCCCGCACCAGGGGCCCAATGAGCAGTTCTTC. Its protein is CASSPHQGPNEQFF.

The chain employs TRBV4-2 and TRBJ2-7; the D is unclear. Trimming cost V 1 base and J 6 bases, with 19 bases left between them. The CDR3 runs to 16 residues. The V gene's germline CDR1 is LGHNA and CDR2 YNFKEQ. The CDR3 is CASSQAHGGSGCEQYF. In DNA, the CDR3 is TGTGCCAGCAGCCAAGCCCATGGTGGGTCGGGCTGCGAGCAGTACTTC.

The CDR3: CASSPLQRADTQYF. The CDR3 region has the DNA TGTGCCAGCTCACCACTCCAGAGGGCCGATACGCAGTATTTT. The gene calls are TRBV18 and TRBJ2-3, with TRBD2 as a possible D gene (5 bases). Trimming pared 1 base from V and 6 bases from J, leaving 11 bases between. CDR1 is KGHSH and CDR2 is LQKENI in the germline V gene. The CDR3 is made up of 14 amino acids.

This clone came up once. The chain links TRBV29-1 to TRBJ1-2; 7 bases align to TRBD1. This CDR3 has 14 residues. V trimming: 6 bases; J trimming: 6 bases; junction bases outside the gene matches: 13. Germline V gives CDR1 SQVTM, CDR2 ANQGSEA. CDR3 region: CSVVGGRGLDGYTF. The CDR3 coding sequence is TGCAGCGTAGTGGGTGGCAGGGGGTTGGATGGCTACACCTTC.

The chain uses TRBV6-6 and TRBJ2-5; no definite D call. CDR1 MNHNY and CDR2 SVGAGI come from the germline V gene (reference sequence). Trimming stripped 6 bases from V and 4 bases from J, with 6 bases between. This CDR3 has 11 residues. DNA of the CDR3: TGTGCCAGCAGGGCCGGAGAGACCCAGTACTTC. This gives the protein CASRAGETQYF.